Sequencing of this T cell receptor (beta chain) was carried out in a study of T cell responses to AZD1222 COVID-19 vaccine (dated by TCRdb to about 2021). Regarding the complete study: Because spike-specific TCR depth and breadth did not differ between the two schedules, AZD1222 recipients who got a second dose at roughly 4 weeks were pooled with those who got a second dose at roughly 12 weeks. Trial participants were enrolled by age into 18-55, 56-69 and 70-plus year subgroups, with about 150, 28 and 57 TCR-sequenced participants respectively. TCR sequencing covered 230 or so trial participants: about 210 given two doses of AZD1222 and around 25 given two doses of MenACWY control vaccine.

The CDR3 regions of human TCRbeta chains were subjected to immunosequencing. Concerning the study's data processing: TCRs in the repertoires were matched against a reference library of SARS-CoV-2-specific TCRs that had been generated with the MIRA antigen-specificity platform. Breadth was defined as the fraction of unique TCRs that were SARS-CoV-2-associated, and depth was defined as the fraction of total T cells that were SARS-CoV-2-associated. Each spike-specific TCR was assigned to its reactive spike region and to a CD4 or CD8 class using the MIRA data. Log10-transformed breadth and depth values were compared by one-way ANOVA with Sidak's multiple comparisons tests. Imported from immuneACCESS, the table was reduced by TCRdb to in-frame sequences with V and J called. These copies leave out some clones; in studies compared against another copy, an unresolved V gene accounts for under half, and the cause of the remainder is not known. V, J and clone size are those of that table, while D and trimming were read from the DNA. This sample has under 200,000 clones in its table, and around 93% of those were observed once. The top ten clonotypes cover around 2% of the sample.

Taken with the paper, the label for time point translates to: baseline before first vaccination. Vaccinee samples were obtained from the UK trials COV001 and COV002, which included a single-blind randomized controlled phase 2/3 trial of AZD1222 (ChAdOx1 nCoV-19) in healthy adults. For TCRbeta chain sequencing, PBMC samples from trial participants were taken at day 0 and at day 28 after the second dose. Spanning cysteine to phenylalanine, the CDR3 consists of 15 amino acids. The sequence is cut down to CDR3 DNA, 45 bases in frame from base 1. The germline V gene (reference sequence) gives CDR1 as LNHDA and CDR2 as SQIVND. A distance of 14 bases separates the germline ends of V and J, which lose 7 bases and 1 base respectively. A remark on this clone: Its antigen target is currently unknown. Qualities for individual bases were not recorded, and no much larger clone is one base off.

Overall results and qualifications from the work: After two AZD1222 doses, spike-specific TCR breadth and depth were significantly higher than at day 0 and than in MenACWY recipients. Conclusions about previously exposed vaccinees are limited because only six or seven AZD1222 recipients were SARS-CoV-2 seropositive at baseline. Participants were mostly white British, with more females than males. The authors suggested clonal diversity may have been underestimated. Because no day 14 peak-response samples were available, the repertoires could be characterized only after the peak T cell response. CD4 TCRs associated with the vaccine covered the entire spike protein, and the dominant responses were in regions 160-218 and 743-854. Nearly half of unique spike-specific TCRs reportedly recognized epitopes outside regions mutated in the B.1.351 and B.1.1.7 variants. In the small 56-69-year group, the increase in depth fell short of significance, most likely because of low power.

The sequences come from peripheral blood, collected on day 0 of AZD1222 vaccination. This TCR was recovered from an adult in good health. Here the chain combines TRBV19 and TRBJ1-5, and the D gene may be TRBD1, 6 bases matching. The CDR3 loop reads CASNREYKSNQPQHF. The nucleotide sequence reads TGTGCCAGTAACAGGGAGTACAAGAGCAATCAGCCCCAGCATTTT.